These 3 T cell receptor beta chains originate from one sample sequenced in a study of T cells in women clearing cervical HPV infection. The data were produced by immunoSEQ multiplex PCR, yet TCRdb's version contains in-frame clones alone and is incomplete. The record lists 30,000 to 35,000 clones, of which the ten most abundant hold 3.5% to 5%. Sequencing used blood buffy coat. The receptor set was obtained from a woman aged 18 to 75 with a cervical HPV16 infection that either progressed to CIN3+ or cleared (not recorded which).

Comments on this clone: The CDR3 end falls 3 residues outside the read, so it is completed with the germline J gene. J is TRBJ2-1 and V is TRBV5-5, with D perhaps TRBD1 (6 bases). Per germline, CDR1 SGHKS and CDR2 YYEKEE (reference sequence). V gave up 2 bases and J gave up 1 base, with 10 bases separating them. The CDR3 covers 15 residues. The CDR3 DNA, read in part, is TGTGCCAGCAGCTTTTCCCAGGGGTCCTACAATGAG. This translates into CASSFSQGSYNE. Given in full, the CDR3 is CASSFSQGSYNEQFF.

As regards this clone: The CDR3 end is not reached by the read, which stops 3 residues before it; the germline J gene fills it in. The J gene is TRBJ2-1, the V gene TRBV2, with a weak D call TRBD2 (5 bases). Germline CDR1 SNHLY, CDR2 FYNNEI. V was trimmed by 3 bases and J by 3 bases, leaving 6 bases between them. The CDR3 is made up of 13 amino acids. CDR3 bases read: TGTGCCAGCAGTGAGCGGGTCTACAATGAG. Its translation is CASSERVYNE. The full CDR3 protein reads CASSERVYNEQFF.

Note on this clone: Coverage ceases 3 residues before the CDR3 finishes, and the germline J gene fills in the end. This rearrangement joins TRBV7-2 to TRBJ2-7, with D perhaps matching TRBD1 (6 bases). The germline gives CDR1 SGHTA, CDR2 FQGNSA. Trimming stripped 5 bases from V and 3 bases from J, with 17 bases between. The CDR3 covers 15 residues. Partial CDR3 DNA: TGTGCCAGCAGCCGTCTTCCGGGACAAGACTACGAG. Translated, it gives CASSRLPGQDYE. The whole CDR3 reads CASSRLPGQDYEQYF.